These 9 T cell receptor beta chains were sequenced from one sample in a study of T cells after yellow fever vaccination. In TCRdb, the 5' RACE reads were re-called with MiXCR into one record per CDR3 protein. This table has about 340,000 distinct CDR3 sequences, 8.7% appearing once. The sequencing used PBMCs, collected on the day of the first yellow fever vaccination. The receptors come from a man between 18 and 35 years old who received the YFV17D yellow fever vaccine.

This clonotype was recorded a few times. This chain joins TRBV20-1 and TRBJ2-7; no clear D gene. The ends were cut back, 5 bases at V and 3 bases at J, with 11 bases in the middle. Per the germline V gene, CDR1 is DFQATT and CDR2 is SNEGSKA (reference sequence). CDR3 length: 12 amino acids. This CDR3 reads CSALGSNYEQYV. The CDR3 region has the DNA TGCAGTGCTCTCGGCTCAAACTACGAGCAGTACGTC.

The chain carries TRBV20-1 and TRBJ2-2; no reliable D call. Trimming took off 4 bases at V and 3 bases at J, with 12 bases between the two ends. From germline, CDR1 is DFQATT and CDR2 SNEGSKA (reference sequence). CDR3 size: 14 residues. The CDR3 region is CSAKRGRYTGELFF. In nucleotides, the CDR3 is TGCAGTGCTAAAAGAGGACGGTACACCGGGGAGCTGTTTTTT.

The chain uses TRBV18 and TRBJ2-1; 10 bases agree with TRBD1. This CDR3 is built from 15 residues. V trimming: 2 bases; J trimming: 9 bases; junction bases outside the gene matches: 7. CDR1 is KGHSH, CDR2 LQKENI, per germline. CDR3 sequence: CASSPNIGTGVEQFF. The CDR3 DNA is TGTGCCAGCTCACCAAATATTGGGACAGGGGTTGAGCAGTTCTTC.

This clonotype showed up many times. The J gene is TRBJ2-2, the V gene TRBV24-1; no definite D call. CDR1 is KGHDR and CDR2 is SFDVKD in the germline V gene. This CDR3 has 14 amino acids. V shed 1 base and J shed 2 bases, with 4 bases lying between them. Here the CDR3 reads CATSDFTNTGELFF. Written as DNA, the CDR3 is TGTGCCACCAGTGATTTTACAAACACCGGGGAGCTGTTTTTT.

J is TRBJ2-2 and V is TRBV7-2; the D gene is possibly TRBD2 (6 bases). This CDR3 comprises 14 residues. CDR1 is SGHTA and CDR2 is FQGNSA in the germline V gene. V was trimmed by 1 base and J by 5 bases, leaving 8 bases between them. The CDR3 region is CASSLERGTGELFF. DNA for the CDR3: TGTGCCAGCAGCTTAGAACGGGGGACCGGGGAGCTGTTTTTT.

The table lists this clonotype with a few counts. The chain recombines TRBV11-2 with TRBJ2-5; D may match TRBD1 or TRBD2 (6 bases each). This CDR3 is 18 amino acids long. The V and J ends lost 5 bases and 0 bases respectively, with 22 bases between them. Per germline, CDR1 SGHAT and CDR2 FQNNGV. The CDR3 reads CASSPGAFSGWYQETQYF. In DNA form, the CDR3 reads TGTGCCAGCAGCCCGGGGGCCTTTTCCGGTTGGTACCAAGAGACCCAGTACTTC.

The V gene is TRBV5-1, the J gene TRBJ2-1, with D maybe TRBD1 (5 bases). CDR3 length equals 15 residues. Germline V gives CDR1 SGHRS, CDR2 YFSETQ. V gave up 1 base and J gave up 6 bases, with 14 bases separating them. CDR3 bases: TGCGCCAGCAGCTTGAGGGGCCTGGGGATCAATGAGCAGTTCTTC. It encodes CASSLRGLGINEQFF.

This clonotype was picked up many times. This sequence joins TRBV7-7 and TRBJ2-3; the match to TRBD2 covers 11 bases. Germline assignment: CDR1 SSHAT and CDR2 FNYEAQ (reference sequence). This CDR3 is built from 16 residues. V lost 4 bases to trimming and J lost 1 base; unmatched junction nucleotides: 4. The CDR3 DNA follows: TGTGCCAGCAGCTCTAGCGGGGGGCCGGGCACAGATACGCAGTATTTT. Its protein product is CASSSSGGPGTDTQYF.

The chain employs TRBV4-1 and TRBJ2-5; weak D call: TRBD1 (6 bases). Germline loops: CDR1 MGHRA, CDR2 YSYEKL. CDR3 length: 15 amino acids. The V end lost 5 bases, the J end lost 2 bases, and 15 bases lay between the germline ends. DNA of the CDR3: TGCGCCAGCAGCAAACAGGGCCGGGTACAAGAGACCCAGTACTTC. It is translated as CASSKQGRVQETQYF.